Reported below is one TCR beta chain. This specimen belongs to a study of blood T cell repertoires in COVID-19. About the study: Sites in the United States, Italy and Spain provided acute and convalescent COVID-19 samples.

Original data processing: Scientists estimated how many nucleated cells there were by amplifying reference gene primers. Sequencing used immunoSEQ multiplex PCR; TCRdb keeps in-frame clones, though not all of them. V and J calls and clone size are given by that table; D and trimming were obtained from the DNA. The sample lists roughly 90,000 clones, 80% occurring once. The CDR3 is made up of 18 amino acids. The germline V gene has CDR1 SGHDT and CDR2 YYEEEE. After removal of 0 bases from V and 6 bases from J, the junction contained 15 bases not matched to a gene. This chain joins TRBV5-6 and TRBJ1-5; 7 bases are a match to TRBD1. The sequence was collected from a woman over 75 with active or convalescent COVID-19. The sequenced material came from peripheral blood. The CDR3 bases are TGTGCCAGCAGCTTGGCCGGTGAACCTACAGGGGTTAGTCAGCCCCAGCATTTT. Its protein is CASSLAGEPTGVSQPQHF.